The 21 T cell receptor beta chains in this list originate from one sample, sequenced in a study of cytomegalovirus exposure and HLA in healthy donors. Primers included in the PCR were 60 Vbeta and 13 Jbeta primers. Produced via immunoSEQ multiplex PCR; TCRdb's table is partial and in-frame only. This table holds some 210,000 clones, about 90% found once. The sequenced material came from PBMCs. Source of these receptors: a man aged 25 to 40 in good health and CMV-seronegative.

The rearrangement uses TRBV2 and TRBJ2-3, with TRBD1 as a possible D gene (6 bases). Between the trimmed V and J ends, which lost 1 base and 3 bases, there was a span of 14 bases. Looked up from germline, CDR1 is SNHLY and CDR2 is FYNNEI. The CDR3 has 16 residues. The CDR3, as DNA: TGTGCCAGCAGTGAAGGACCTCTGGGGGCAACAGATACGCAGTATTTT. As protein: CASSEGPLGATDTQYF.

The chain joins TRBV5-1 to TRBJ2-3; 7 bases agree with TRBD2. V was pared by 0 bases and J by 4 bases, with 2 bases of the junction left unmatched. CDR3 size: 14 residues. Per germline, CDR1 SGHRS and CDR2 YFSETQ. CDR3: CASSLEGLADTQYF. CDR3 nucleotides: TGCGCCAGCAGCTTGGAAGGACTAGCAGATACGCAGTATTTT.

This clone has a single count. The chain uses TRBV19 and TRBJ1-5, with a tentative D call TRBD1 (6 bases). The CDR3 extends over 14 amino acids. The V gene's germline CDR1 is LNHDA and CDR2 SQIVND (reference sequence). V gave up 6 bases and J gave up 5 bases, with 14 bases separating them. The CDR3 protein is CASSKQGWDQPQHF. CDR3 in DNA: TGTGCCAGTAGCAAACAGGGATGGGATCAGCCCCAGCATTTT.

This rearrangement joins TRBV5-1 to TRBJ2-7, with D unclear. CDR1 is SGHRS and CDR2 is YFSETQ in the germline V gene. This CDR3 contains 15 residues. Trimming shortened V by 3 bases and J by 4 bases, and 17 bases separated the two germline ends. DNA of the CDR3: TGCGCCAGCAGCTCGAAGTGGCCCAGAGGTTACGAGCAGTACTTC. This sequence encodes CASSSKWPRGYEQYF.

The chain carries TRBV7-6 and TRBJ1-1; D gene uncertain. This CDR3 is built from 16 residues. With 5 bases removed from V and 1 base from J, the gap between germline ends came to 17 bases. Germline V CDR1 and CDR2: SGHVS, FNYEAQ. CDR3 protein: CASSPRPHPGNTEAFF. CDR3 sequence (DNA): TGTGCCAGCAGCCCCCGTCCCCACCCCGGGAACACTGAAGCTTTCTTT.

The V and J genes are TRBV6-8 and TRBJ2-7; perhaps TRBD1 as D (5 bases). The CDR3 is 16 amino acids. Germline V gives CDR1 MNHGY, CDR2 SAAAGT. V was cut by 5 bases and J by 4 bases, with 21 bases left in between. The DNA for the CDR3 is TGTGCCAGCAGTCCTGAGGACACCGCGTGTGGTTACGAGCAGTACTTC. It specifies CASSPEDTACGYEQYF.

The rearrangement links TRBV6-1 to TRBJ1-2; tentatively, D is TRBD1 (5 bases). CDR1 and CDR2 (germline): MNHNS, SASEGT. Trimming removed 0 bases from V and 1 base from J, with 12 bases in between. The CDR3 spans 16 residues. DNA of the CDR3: TGTGCCAGCAGTGAAGCATACATGGGACTTAACTATGGCTACACCTTC. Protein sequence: CASSEAYMGLNYGYTF.

The CDR3 DNA is TGTGCCAGCAGCCAGGGACTAGCGCGCATTAACAATGAGCAGTTCTTC. Its translation is CASSQGLARINNEQFF. The chain links TRBV7-9 to TRBJ2-1; 10 bases map to TRBD2. V shed 5 bases, J shed 5 bases, and the junction held 9 bases outside the gene matches. The CDR3 runs 16 residues. From germline, CDR1 is SEHNR and CDR2 FQNEAQ (reference sequence).

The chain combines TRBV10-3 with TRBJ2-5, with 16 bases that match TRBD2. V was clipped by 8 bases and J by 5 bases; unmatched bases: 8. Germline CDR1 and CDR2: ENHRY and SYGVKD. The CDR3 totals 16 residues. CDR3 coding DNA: TGTGCCATCTCTCCCGGGACTAGCGGGGGGGTGGAGACCCAGTACTTC. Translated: CAISPGTSGGVETQYF.

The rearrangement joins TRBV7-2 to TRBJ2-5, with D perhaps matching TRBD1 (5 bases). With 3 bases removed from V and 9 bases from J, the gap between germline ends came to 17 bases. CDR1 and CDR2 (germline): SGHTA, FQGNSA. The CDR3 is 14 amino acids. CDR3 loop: CASSFDSALGAQYF. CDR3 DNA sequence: TGTGCCAGCAGCTTCGACAGCGCGTTAGGGGCCCAGTACTTC.

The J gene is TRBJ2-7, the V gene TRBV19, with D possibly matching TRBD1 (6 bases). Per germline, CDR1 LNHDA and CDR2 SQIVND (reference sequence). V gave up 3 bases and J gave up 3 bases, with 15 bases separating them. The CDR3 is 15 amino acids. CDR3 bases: TGTGCCAGTAGTATTCAATCAGGGGTGAACTACGAGCAGTACTTC. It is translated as CASSIQSGVNYEQYF.

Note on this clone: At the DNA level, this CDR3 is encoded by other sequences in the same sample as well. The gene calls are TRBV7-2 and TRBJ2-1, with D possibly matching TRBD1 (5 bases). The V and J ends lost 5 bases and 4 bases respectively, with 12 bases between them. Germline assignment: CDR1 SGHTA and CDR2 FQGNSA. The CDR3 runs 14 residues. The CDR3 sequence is CASSPRQTYNEQFF. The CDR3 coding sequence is TGTGCCAGCAGCCCGAGACAGACTTACAATGAGCAGTTCTTC.

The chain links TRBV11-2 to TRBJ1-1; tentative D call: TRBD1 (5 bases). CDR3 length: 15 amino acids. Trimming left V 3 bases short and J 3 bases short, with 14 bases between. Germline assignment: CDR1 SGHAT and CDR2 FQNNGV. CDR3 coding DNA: TGTGCCAGCAGCTTCCAGGGAGGGAGTGACACTGAAGCTTTCTTT. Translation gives CASSFQGGSDTEAFF.

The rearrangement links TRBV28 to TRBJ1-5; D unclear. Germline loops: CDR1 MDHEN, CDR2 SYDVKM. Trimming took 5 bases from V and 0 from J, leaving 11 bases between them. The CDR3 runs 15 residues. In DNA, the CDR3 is TGTGCCAGCAGTCCGACTGCGTATAGCAATCAGCCCCAGCATTTT. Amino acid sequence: CASSPTAYSNQPQHF.

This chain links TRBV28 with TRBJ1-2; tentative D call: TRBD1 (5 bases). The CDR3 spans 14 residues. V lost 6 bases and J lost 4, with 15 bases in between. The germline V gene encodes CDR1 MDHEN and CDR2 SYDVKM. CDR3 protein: CASRVPGTTYGYTF. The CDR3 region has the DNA TGTGCCAGCAGAGTACCCGGGACTACCTATGGCTACACCTTC.

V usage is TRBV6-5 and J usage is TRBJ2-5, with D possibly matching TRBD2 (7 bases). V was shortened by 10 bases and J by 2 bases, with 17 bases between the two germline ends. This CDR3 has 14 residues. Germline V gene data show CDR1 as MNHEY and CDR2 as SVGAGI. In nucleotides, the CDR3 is TGTGCCACTGCTGGGGGGGCGGATCAAGAGACCCAGTACTTC. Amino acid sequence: CATAGGADQETQYF.

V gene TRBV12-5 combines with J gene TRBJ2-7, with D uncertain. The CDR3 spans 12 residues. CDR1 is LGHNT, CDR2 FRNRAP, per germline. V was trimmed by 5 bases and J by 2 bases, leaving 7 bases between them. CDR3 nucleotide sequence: TGTGCTAGTGGTCACAGTGCCTACGAGCAGTACTTC. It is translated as CASGHSAYEQYF.

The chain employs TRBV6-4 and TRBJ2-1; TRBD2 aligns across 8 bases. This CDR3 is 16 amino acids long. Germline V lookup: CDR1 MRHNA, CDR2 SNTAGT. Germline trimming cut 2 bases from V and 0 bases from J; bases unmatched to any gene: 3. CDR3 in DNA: TGTGCCAGCAGTGACCATGGGACTAGCTCCTACAATGAGCAGTTCTTC. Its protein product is CASSDHGTSSYNEQFF.

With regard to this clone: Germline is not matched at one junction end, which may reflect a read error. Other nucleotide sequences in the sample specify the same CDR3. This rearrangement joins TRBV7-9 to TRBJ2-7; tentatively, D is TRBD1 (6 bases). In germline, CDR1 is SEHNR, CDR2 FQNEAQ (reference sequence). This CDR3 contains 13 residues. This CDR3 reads CASSPDRTGEQYF. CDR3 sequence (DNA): TGCGCCAGCAGCCCAGACAGGACGGGCGAGCAGTACTTC.

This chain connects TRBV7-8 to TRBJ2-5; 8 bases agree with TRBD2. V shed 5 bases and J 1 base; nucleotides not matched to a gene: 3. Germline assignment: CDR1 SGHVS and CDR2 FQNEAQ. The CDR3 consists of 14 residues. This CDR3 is CASSPAGGQETQYF. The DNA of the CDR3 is TGTGCCAGCAGCCCCGCGGGGGGCCAAGAGACCCAGTACTTC.

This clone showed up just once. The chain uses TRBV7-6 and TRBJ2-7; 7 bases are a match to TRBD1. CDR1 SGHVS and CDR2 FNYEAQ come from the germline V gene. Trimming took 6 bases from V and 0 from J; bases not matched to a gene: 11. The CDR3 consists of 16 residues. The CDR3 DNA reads TGTGCCAGCAGTCCACCACAGGGGTCCCTCTCCTACGAGCAGTACTTC. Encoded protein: CASSPPQGSLSYEQYF.